The present TCR beta chain was sequenced within a study of shared T cell receptors in the human thymus (dated by TCRdb to 2020 to 2022). Study-level background: The study examined how the human thymus generates shared, self-reactive T-cell receptor alpha chains.

Library preparation employed the immunoSEQ multiplex PCR assay. Sourced from immuneACCESS, this table was stored by TCRdb with only in-frame sequences that have V and J called. A share of the clones is absent; for the studies checked, an unresolved V gene accounts for under half, and the remainder has no known explanation. Across this sample there are approximately 580,000 clones, with 75% to 85% seen only once. The ten most abundant clones make up 0.013% of the sample. CDR1 SGHDN and CDR2 FVKESK are derived from the germline V gene. Spanning cysteine to phenylalanine, the CDR3 consists of 16 amino acids. Only the CDR3 DNA is retained, 48 bases long and in frame from the first base. The junction carries 14 bases between V and J, which are trimmed by 0 bases and 5 bases respectively. As concerns this clone: This receptor's antigen is unknown. Qualities for individual bases were not recorded, and no much larger clone is one base off.

These data were likewise used in another study, on human thymus T cells. The second study, in turn, reports: In Finland, the donors were immunologically healthy infants who were having open corrective cardiac surgery for congenital heart defects. The thymus tissue came from surgical resects taken out during corrective cardiac surgery. V and J gene segment usage appeared biased in both thymic and peripheral blood repertoires. The related research found that thymic TCR repertoires overlapped highly between unrelated individuals. The study described the TCR alpha and beta repertoires in about 8 infant thymus samples and four matching peripheral blood samples. The infant donors were roughly 7 to 250 days old, and the cohort included roughly six males and a couple of females. After being mechanically released from the tissue, thymocytes were kept at -70 degrees C in pellets of about 10-33 million cells. Genomic DNA was extracted from frozen cell pellets with a QIAsymphony instrument. Using the immunoSEQ multiplex PCR assay, the TCRB and TCRAD loci were amplified from a standardized quantity of quality-controlled genomic DNA. The amplicons covered the V(D)J region and were long enough to include the CDR3 and to identify the V and J genes. The amplicons were sequenced on an Illumina platform via the commercial immunoSEQ service. Primer bias and sequencing errors were corrected as previously described, and TCRAD and TCRB were defined on the basis of the IMGT database. Repertoires were analysed with immunoSEQ Analyzer 3.0 and VDJTools, covering basic statistics, V/J segment usage, diversity estimates, rarefaction and pairwise overlap. Chao1, ChaoE, Efron-Thisted, Shannon and inverse Simpson indices were used to estimate diversity, which was also estimated on datasets down-sampled to the smallest sample. Repertoire overlap was determined by strict matching of CDR3 nucleotide sequence, V gene and J gene, and Jaccard-based multidimensional scaling clustering was applied. On average, thymus samples gave 800,000 or so unique TCRB clonotypes, whereas blood samples gave about 84,000.

In this chain, TRBV14 is recombined with TRBJ2-1, with TRBD2 perhaps the D gene, on 6 matching bases. This receptor was obtained from a boy younger than two with a congenital heart defect. Donor details come from another sample of the same person, matched by shared clones. What was sequenced was thymocytes. The CDR3 sequence is CASSQDGSGRNNEQFF. In nucleotide form, the sequence is TGTGCCAGCAGCCAAGACGGTAGCGGACGGAACAATGAGCAGTTCTTC.